This T cell receptor beta chain was documented in a study of T cells in Graves' hyperthyroidism and ophthalmopathy. This clonotype showed up many times. The CDR3 runs 16 residues. CDR1 and CDR2 (germline): MDHEN, SYDVKM. V was pared by 1 base and J by 4 bases, with 16 bases between. RNA transcripts yielded amplified TCR beta CDR3 regions. The HTBI primer set served for first-round RT-PCR of the TCR CDR3. TCRdb called the multiplex PCR reads again in MiXCR, with one record for every CDR3 protein. In the table there are about half a million distinct CDR3 sequences, around 16% of which are singletons. The sequence was obtained from a woman aged 30 to 39 with Graves' ophthalmopathy. The sequenced sample consisted of blood. The chain carries TRBV28 and TRBJ1-1, with a possible D match to TRBD1 (5 bases). The CDR3 is CASSLSFGRGSTEAFF. The CDR3 region has the DNA TGTGCCAGCAGTTTATCGTTTGGGAGGGGAAGCACTGAAGCTTTCTTT.